A single sample gave rise to the 19 T cell receptor beta chains below, sequenced in a study of blood T cell repertoires in COVID-19. The table came from immunoSEQ multiplex PCR; TCRdb's copy has only in-frame clones and leaves some out. The sample consists of roughly 190,000 clones, more than 70% of them appearing once. The sequencing input was peripheral blood. The receptors were gathered from a man in his forties with active or convalescent COVID-19.

The chain is built from TRBV10-3 and TRBJ2-7; TRBD2 aligns across 12 bases. Trimming removed 6 bases from V and 7 bases from J; junction bases left unmatched: 7. Germline V CDR1 and CDR2: ENHRY, SYGVKD. The CDR3 consists of 14 residues. The CDR3 is CAIRLAGGAEEQYF. CDR3 nucleotide sequence: TGTGCCATCAGGCTAGCGGGAGGGGCTGAAGAGCAGTACTTC.

This chain joins TRBV18 and TRBJ2-2; TRBD2 is a possible D gene (5 bases). Trimming took off 1 base at V and 5 bases at J, with 8 bases between the two ends. Germline lookup yields CDR1 KGHSH and CDR2 LQKENI. This CDR3 has 14 amino acids. CDR3 coding DNA: TGTGCCAGCTCACCACTAAGCGGAACCGGGGAGCTGTTTTTT. It translates to CASSPLSGTGELFF.

The chain has TRBV5-4 and TRBJ2-1; 10 bases map to TRBD1. This CDR3 region has 16 residues. The V segment lost 5 bases and the J segment 3 bases; nucleotides outside the gene matches: 8. CDR1 is SGHNT and CDR2 is YYREEE in the germline V gene (reference sequence). The DNA for the CDR3 is TGTGCCAGCAGGATGATGACAGGGGGCCGCTACAATGAGCAGTTCTTC. Translating gives CASRMMTGGRYNEQFF.

A word on this clone: A read error may account for a junction end that differs from germline. The chain recombines TRBV12-3 or TRBV12-4 with TRBJ1-4, with 10 bases matching TRBD1. This CDR3 contains 12 residues. This CDR3 reads CASSFDRGLSQF. As DNA, the CDR3 is TGTGCCAGCAGTTTCGACAGGGGGCTCTCCCAATTT.

The chain joins TRBV4-1 to TRBJ2-7; TRBD1 agrees at 7 bases. V gave up 0 bases and J gave up 2 bases; unmatched junction bases: 10. The CDR3 consists of 17 residues. CDR1 and CDR2 from the germline V gene are MGHRA and YSYEKL. The CDR3 sequence: CASSQDSSGGTTYEQYF. The CDR3 nucleotides are TGCGCCAGCAGCCAAGATTCGTCAGGGGGTACCACCTACGAGCAGTACTTC.

For this clone: Other DNA sequences from this sample encode an identical CDR3 as well. The rearrangement links TRBV7-2 to TRBJ1-6; TRBD1 matches 8 bases. The CDR3 is 17 amino acids. Germline assignment: CDR1 SGHTA and CDR2 FQGNSA. J was trimmed by 5 bases and V by 9 bases; bases with no gene match: 15. CDR3 amino acids: CASSVRNRTGNNSPLHF. Written as DNA, the CDR3 is TGTGCCAGTAGCGTACGCAACCGGACAGGGAATAATTCACCCCTCCACTTT.

V usage is TRBV5-5 and J usage is TRBJ1-5, with 8 bases that match TRBD1. Germline V gene lookup returns CDR1 SGHKS and CDR2 YYEKEE (reference sequence). V was clipped by 1 base and J by 7 bases; unmatched bases: 13. The CDR3 has 17 residues. The CDR3 spells CASSLWAGGQGPQPQHF. The CDR3 nucleotides read TGTGCCAGCAGCTTGTGGGCAGGGGGCCAGGGACCACAGCCCCAGCATTTT.

This sequence joins TRBV5-4 and TRBJ1-1; the D gene is possibly TRBD1 (6 bases). V gave up 1 base and J gave up 5 bases, with 9 bases separating them. This CDR3 is 13 amino acids long. Germline loops: CDR1 SGHNT, CDR2 YYREEE (reference sequence). The CDR3 DNA is TGTGCCAGCAGCTTGACGCAGGGGACTGAAGCTTTCTTT. Protein sequence: CASSLTQGTEAFF.

The chain employs TRBV28 and TRBJ1-2; tentative D call: TRBD1 (6 bases). Trimming removed 5 bases at V and 7 bases at J, with 11 bases between. CDR1 and CDR2 from the germline V gene are MDHEN and SYDVKM. The CDR3 has 12 amino acids. This CDR3 is CASSPTGFGYTF. Here the CDR3 DNA reads TGTGCCAGCAGTCCCACAGGGTTTGGCTACACCTTC.

This clone is a singleton in its sample. The CDR3 region is CASSPQPGVVNGYTF. CDR3 DNA sequence: TGTGCCAGCAGCCCTCAACCGGGGGTTGTCAATGGCTACACCTTC. This chain connects TRBV7-2 to TRBJ1-2; D is possibly TRBD1 (5 bases). Germline V gene data show CDR1 as SGHTA and CDR2 as FQGNSA. This CDR3 is 15 amino acids long. Trimming shortened V by 5 bases and J by 6 bases, and 19 bases separated the two germline ends.

The rearrangement uses TRBV3-1 (or the pseudogene TRBV3-2) and TRBJ2-7, with TRBD2 identical over 11 bases. This CDR3 region has 16 residues. V lost 4 bases to trimming and J lost 3 bases; unmatched junction nucleotides: 8. The germline V gene encodes CDR1 LGHDT and CDR2 YNNKEL (reference sequence). CDR3 nucleotide sequence: TGTGCCAGCAGCCTGACGACTAGCGGGAAGGGCTACGAGCAGTACTTC. Translation gives CASSLTTSGKGYEQYF.

This clone was counted only a few times. The chain uses TRBV19 and TRBJ2-7, with TRBD1 matching over 9 bases. CDR3 size: 14 residues. CDR1 and CDR2 from the germline V gene are LNHDA and SQIVND (reference sequence). Germline trimming cut 4 bases from V and 5 bases from J; bases unmatched to any gene: 6. The CDR3 region has the DNA TGTGCCAGTAGTAACCGGGACAGGGCCAACGAGCAGTACTTC. Its protein product is CASSNRDRANEQYF. The variable domain in full, completed from reference TRBV19 and TRBJ2-7, reads DGGITQSPKYLFRKEGQNVTLSCEQNLNHDAMYWYRQDPGQGLRLIYYSQIVNDFQKGDIAEGYSVSREKKESFPLTVTSAQKNPTAFYLCASSNRDRANEQYFGPGTRLTVT.

CDR3 loop: CASSIRGNYEQYF. The CDR3 bases are TGTGCCAGCAGCATTCGTGGCAACTACGAGCAGTACTTC. The chain is built from TRBV7-6 and TRBJ2-7, with D hard to call. Trimming pared 5 bases from V and 3 bases from J, leaving 11 bases between. The CDR3 contains 13 residues. Per the germline V gene, CDR1 is SGHVS and CDR2 is FNYEAQ.

The chain couples TRBV5-8 to TRBJ2-1, with 7 positions matching TRBD1. Per germline, CDR1 SGHTS and CDR2 YDEGEE. The CDR3 length is 13 residues. The V segment lost 4 bases and the J segment 4 bases; nucleotides outside the gene matches: 2. This CDR3 reads CASSRDRYNEQFF. The CDR3 DNA reads as TGTGCCAGCAGCCGGGACAGATACAATGAGCAGTTCTTC.

This clone was counted only a few times. This chain joins TRBV18 and TRBJ2-1, with a weak D call TRBD2 (6 bases). The germline V gene encodes CDR1 KGHSH and CDR2 LQKENI. This CDR3 has 14 residues. V gave up 6 bases and J gave up 0 bases, with 9 bases separating them. CDR3 sequence reads: CASSGTGSYNEQFF. The CDR3, as DNA: TGTGCCAGCTCTGGGACTGGCTCCTACAATGAGCAGTTCTTC. Drawing the rest from reference TRBV18 and TRBJ2-1, the complete variable domain is NAGVMQNPRHLVRRRGQEARLRCSPMKGHSHVYWYRQLPEEGLKFMVYLQKENIIDESGMPKERFSAEFPKEGPSILRIQQVVRGDSAAYFCASSGTGSYNEQFFGPGTRLTVL.

The chain carries TRBV7-9 and TRBJ2-5; 10 bases fit TRBD1. Unmatched junction bases numbered 4, after V lost 1 base and J lost 5 bases. Germline CDR1 reads SEHNR; CDR2 reads FQNEAQ (reference sequence). The CDR3 consists of 15 residues. CDR3 sequence reads: CASSLETGGRETQYF. In DNA, the CDR3 is TGTGCCAGCAGCTTAGAGACAGGGGGCCGGGAGACCCAGTACTTC.

The chain is built from TRBV11-2 and TRBJ2-1; D might be TRBD2 (7 bases). Between the trimmed V and J ends, which lost 1 base and 8 bases, there was a span of 18 bases. The CDR3 has 16 amino acids. The germline V gene has CDR1 SGHAT and CDR2 FQNNGV. The CDR3 sequence: CASSLAQGGGAYEQFF. CDR3 bases: TGTGCCAGCAGCTTAGCCCAGGGAGGGGGGGCTTATGAGCAGTTCTTC. The entire variable domain, with the rest obtained from reference TRBV11-2 and TRBJ2-1, is as follows: EAGVAQSPRYKIIEKRQSVAFWCNPISGHATLYWYQQILGQGPKLLIQFQNNGVVDDSQLPKDRFSAERLKGVDSTLKIQPAKLEDSAVYLCASSLAQGGGAYEQFFGPGTRLTVL.

This clone occurred once. CDR3: CASSYSVAGGSEQYF. The CDR3, as DNA: TGTGCCAGCAGTTACTCGGTAGCGGGAGGCAGCGAGCAGTACTTC. The rearrangement joins TRBV6-6 to TRBJ2-7; 10 positions agree with TRBD2. Germline-derived CDR1 and CDR2 are MNHNY and SVGAGI (reference sequence). With 0 bases clipped from V and 6 bases from J, the junction kept 5 bases outside the gene matches. CDR3 size: 15 residues.

The CDR3 bases are TGTGCCATCAGTGAGTCGAACGAGAATTCACCCCTCCACTTT. Translated, it gives CAISESNENSPLHF. The chain joins TRBV10-3 to TRBJ1-6; D gene unclear. In germline, CDR1 is ENHRY, CDR2 SYGVKD. The CDR3 contains 14 residues. V was clipped by 0 bases and J by 7 bases, with 7 bases between them.